This entry is about one TCR beta chain. After extraction with the RNeasy kit, roughly 0.5 to 1 ug of the RNA was reverse transcribed using random hexamers. MiXCR, run by TCRdb on the immunoSEQ multiplex PCR reads, gives a single entry per CDR3 protein. The repertoire consists of around 200,000 distinct CDR3 sequences, with just under 95% occurring once and the leading ten covering approximately 0.08%. The data were taken from a study of CD8 T cells in Susac syndrome. This CDR3 has 14 residues. The germline V gene encodes CDR1 GTSNPN and CDR2 SVGIG (reference sequence). Trimming cost V 2 bases and J 3 bases, with 11 bases left between them.

Source material: CD4+ T cells from PBMCs. This chain joins TRBV30 and TRBJ2-1, with a weak D call TRBD1 (5 bases). The sequence came from a human donor with multiple sclerosis. The CDR3 is CAWSQGSGYNEQFF. Written as DNA, the CDR3 is TGTGCCTGGAGTCAGGGATCGGGCTACAATGAGCAGTTCTTC.